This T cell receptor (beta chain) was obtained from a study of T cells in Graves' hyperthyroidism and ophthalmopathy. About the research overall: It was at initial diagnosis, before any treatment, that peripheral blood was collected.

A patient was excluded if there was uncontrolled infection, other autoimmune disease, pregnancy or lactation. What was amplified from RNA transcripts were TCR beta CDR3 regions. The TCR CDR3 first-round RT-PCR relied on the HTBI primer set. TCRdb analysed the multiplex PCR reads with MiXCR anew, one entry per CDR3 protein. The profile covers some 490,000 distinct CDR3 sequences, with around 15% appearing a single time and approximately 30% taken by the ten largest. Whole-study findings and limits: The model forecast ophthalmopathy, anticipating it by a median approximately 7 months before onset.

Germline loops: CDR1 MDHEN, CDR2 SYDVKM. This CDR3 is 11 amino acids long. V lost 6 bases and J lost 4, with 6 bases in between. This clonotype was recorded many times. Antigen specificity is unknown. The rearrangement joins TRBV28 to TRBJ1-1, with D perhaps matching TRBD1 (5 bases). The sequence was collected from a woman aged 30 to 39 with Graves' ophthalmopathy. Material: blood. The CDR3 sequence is CASRGLTEAFF. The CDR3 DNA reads TGTGCCAGCAGGGGGCTCACTGAAGCTTTCTTT.